This is a list of T cell receptor beta chains from one sample in a study of blood T cell repertoires in COVID-19. Measured with immunoSEQ multiplex PCR; TCRdb has only the in-frame clones, and not every one. This table has roughly 200,000 clones, more than 75% appearing once. Sequenced material: peripheral blood. The receptors were gathered from a man aged 40-50 years with active or convalescent COVID-19. CDR3s include the opening cysteine and the closing phenylalanine or tryptophan. D genes are given only for firm matches. The size entry is marked missing in some rows and otherwise reads once, few, many or a size class.

d_call clone_size j_call v_call cdr3_nt cdr3_aa
- - TRBJ1-1 TRBV6-2/TRBV6-3 TGTGCCAGCAGTTACTCGGCGGCAGACGCTTTCTTT CASSYSAADAFF
TRBD1 - TRBJ1-2 TRBV5-6 TGTGCCAGCAGCATAGGTTCCAGGACAGGATTTTATGGCTACACCTTC CASSIGSRTGFYGYTF
TRBD1 - TRBJ2-7 TRBV19 TGTGCCAGTAGTATTGGGACAGGGCTCCCCCGCGAGCAGTACTTC CASSIGTGLPREQYF
- - TRBJ2-2 TRBV7-2 TGTGCCAGCAGCTTAGTTTCGGGGGGCGGGACCGGGGAGCTGTTTTTT CASSLVSGGGTGELFF
TRBD1 - TRBJ1-4 TRBV5-1 TGCGCCAGCAGCCACGAAGGAGGGACAGGGGGAATGGCAAAACTGTTTTTT CASSHEGGTGGMAKLFF
TRBD1 - TRBJ2-5 TRBV5-1 TGCGCCAGCAGCTTGGAGGGACAGGGAACCCCCGGGGAGACCCAGTACTTC CASSLEGQGTPGETQYF
TRBD1 - TRBJ2-7 TRBV10-3 TGTGCCATCAGACCGGGACAGGGATTGGGTTCCTACGAGCAGTACTTC CAIRPGQGLGSYEQYF
- - TRBJ2-5 TRBV19 TGTGCCAGTAGTATAGAGGAGGGAGCCGACGGGAAAGAGACCCAGTACTTC CASSIEEGADGKETQYF
- - TRBJ2-5 TRBV13 TGTGCCAGCAGCTTACACAGGGAAGAGACCCAGTACTTC CASSLHREETQYF
TRBD1 few TRBJ1-2 TRBV19 TGTGCCAGTAGTATAGATGTGACAGGGGTCGTTGGCTACACCTTC CASSIDVTGVVGYTF
- - TRBJ1-2 TRBV27 TGTGCCAGCAGTCCCGGTGCAGGCAACTATGGCTACACCTTC CASSPGAGNYGYTF
- - TRBJ1-2 TRBV29-1 TGCAGCGTTGAAGATCTTAAGACAGGTTATTATGGCTACACCTTC CSVEDLKTGYYGYTF
TRBD2 - TRBJ2-2 TRBV4-3 TGCGCCAGCAGCCTAGGGACTAGCGGGTCCGGGGAGCTGTTTTTT CASSLGTSGSGELFF
- - TRBJ1-5 TRBV3-1/TRBV3-2 TGTGCCAGCAGCCAAGACCTTGGCAATCAGCCCCAGCATTTT CASSQDLGNQPQHF
- - TRBJ1-1 TRBV12-5 TGTGCTAGTGGTTTGTTACAGGGTGGGGAAGCTTTCTTT CASGLLQGGEAFF
- once TRBJ1-1 TRBV29-1 TGCAGCGTTGAAGGGCGGCTGAACACTGAAGCTTTCTTT CSVEGRLNTEAFF
TRBD2 - TRBJ2-3 TRBV15 TGTGCCACCAGCAGAGATTTGGCGGGGGGCTTGGGAGATACGCAGTATTTT CATSRDLAGGLGDTQYF
- once TRBJ1-5 TRBV5-1 TGCGCCAGCAGCTGGGGGGTGGACAATCAGCCCCAGCATTTT CASSWGVDNQPQHF
TRBD2 - TRBJ2-1 TRBV2 TGTGCCAGCAGGCCGGGACTAGCGAACAATGAGCAGTTCTTC CASRPGLANNEQFF
- - TRBJ1-5 TRBV2 TGTGCCAGCAGGGGCAGTGGGCCTCAGCCCCAGCATTTT CASRGSGPQPQHF
- - TRBJ2-1 TRBV7-9 TGTGCCAGCAGCTTAGCGGGGCGTTCGAATAACTACAATGAGCAGTTCTTC CASSLAGRSNNYNEQFF
- - TRBJ1-6 TRBV11-2 TGTGCCAGCAGCTTAGTGGGTTCTCTAGTTTCACCCCTCCACTTT CASSLVGSLVSPLHF
- - TRBJ2-2 TRBV12-5 TGTGCTAGTGTTCTAGGACGGACTGGGACCGGGGAGCTGTTTTTT CASVLGRTGTGELFF
- - TRBJ2-5 TRBV7-2 TGTGCCAGCAGCTTAGTTGGAGGGAGGTCGGGGCCAGAGACCCAGTACTTC CASSLVGGRSGPETQYF
- - TRBJ1-2 TRBV6-6 TGTGCCAGCAGTCGGGGGGAGTCCTTAACAGGGACTAACTATGGCTACACCTTC CASSRGESLTGTNYGYTF
- - TRBJ1-1 TRBV7-9 TGTGCCAGCAGGTCTCCTGGACTGTTCATGAACACTGAAGCTTTCTTT CASRSPGLFMNTEAFF
TRBD1 - TRBJ2-1 TRBV5-6 TGTGCCAGCAGCGGATTACAGGGGTTTATCCTCAATGAGCAGTTCTTC CASSGLQGFILNEQFF
TRBD1 - TRBJ1-1 TRBV19 TGTGCCAGTAGTATCATGGGACAGGGTAAAACTGAAGCTTTCTTT CASSIMGQGKTEAFF
TRBD2 - TRBJ2-1 TRBV7-7 TGTGCCAGCAGCCGATCGATGCCGGCGGGGGGGGGATACAATGAGCAGTTCTTC CASSRSMPAGGGYNEQFF
- - TRBJ1-1 TRBV6-5 TGTGCCAGCAGTTCTGGGAGGAACACTGAAGCTTTCTTT CASSSGRNTEAFF
- - TRBJ1-1 TRBV5-1 TGCGCCAGCAGACTGGGGGAGGGAAACACTGAAGCTTTCTTT CASRLGEGNTEAFF
TRBD1 - TRBJ1-6 TRBV7-8 TGTGCCAGCAGCTTGGGACAGAATAATTCACCCCTCCACTTT CASSLGQNNSPLHF